What follows is one T cell receptor beta chain and its context. The antigen is undetermined. The PCR had 60 Vbeta and 13 Jbeta primers. TCRdb's table, derived via immunoSEQ multiplex PCR, lists solely in-frame clones and lacks some. The sample carries some 120,000 clones, roughly 85% recorded once. Germline V gene data show CDR1 as SGHRS and CDR2 as YFSETQ. Trimming cost V 0 bases and J 0 bases; bases outside gene matches: 4. This CDR3 spans 17 amino acids. The data belong to a study of cytomegalovirus exposure and HLA in healthy donors. Findings and limits, study-wide: Overall, approximately 150 TCR beta chains were annotated as cytomegalovirus-associated. Earlier findings revealed that most TCR beta V segments proved productive either about 87% or about 30% of the time.

The chain carries TRBV5-1 and TRBJ2-1, with 9 bases identical to TRBD2. Material for sequencing was PBMCs. The clonotype was recovered from a middle-aged woman in good health and CMV-seropositive. CDR3 in DNA: TGCGCCAGCAGCTTGGATATTAGCGGGAGCTCCTACAATGAGCAGTTCTTC. Translating gives CASSLDISGSSYNEQFF.